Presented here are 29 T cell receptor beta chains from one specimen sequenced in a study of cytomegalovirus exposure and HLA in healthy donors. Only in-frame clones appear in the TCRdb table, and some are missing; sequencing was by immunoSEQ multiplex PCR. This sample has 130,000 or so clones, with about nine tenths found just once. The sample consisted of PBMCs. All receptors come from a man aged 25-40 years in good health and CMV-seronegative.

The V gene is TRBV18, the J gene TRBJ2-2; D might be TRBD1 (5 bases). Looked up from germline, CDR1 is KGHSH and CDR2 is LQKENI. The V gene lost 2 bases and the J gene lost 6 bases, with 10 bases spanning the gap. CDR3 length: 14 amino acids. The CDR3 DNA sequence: TGTGCCAGCTCACCAGCCAGGGATCCCGGGGAGCTGTTTTTT. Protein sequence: CASSPARDPGELFF.

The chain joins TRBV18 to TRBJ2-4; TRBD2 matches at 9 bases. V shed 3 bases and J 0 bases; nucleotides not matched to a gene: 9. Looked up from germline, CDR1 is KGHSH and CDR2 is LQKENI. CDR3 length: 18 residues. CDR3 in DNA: TGTGCCAGCTCACCCGCGGCTAGCGGGGCGCTAGCCAAAAACATTCAGTACTTC. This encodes CASSPAASGALAKNIQYF.

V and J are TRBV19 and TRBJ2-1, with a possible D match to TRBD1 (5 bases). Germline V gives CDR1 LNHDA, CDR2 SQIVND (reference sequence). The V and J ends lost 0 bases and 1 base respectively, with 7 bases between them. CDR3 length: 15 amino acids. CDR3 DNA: TGTGCCAGTAGTATAGATCAGGGATCCTACAATGAGCAGTTCTTC. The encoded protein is CASSIDQGSYNEQFF.

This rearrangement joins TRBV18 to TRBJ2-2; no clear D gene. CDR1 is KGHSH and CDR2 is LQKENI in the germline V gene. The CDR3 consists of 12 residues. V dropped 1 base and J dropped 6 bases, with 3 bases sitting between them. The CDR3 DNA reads TGTGCCAGCTCACCACGAGCCGGGGAGCTGTTTTTT. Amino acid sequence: CASSPRAGELFF.

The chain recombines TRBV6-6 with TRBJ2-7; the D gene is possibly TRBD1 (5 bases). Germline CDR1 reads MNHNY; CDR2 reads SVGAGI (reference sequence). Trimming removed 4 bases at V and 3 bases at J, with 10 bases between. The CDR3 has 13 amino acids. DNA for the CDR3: TGTGCCAGCAGTTTCAGGGAAATCTACGAGCAGTACTTC. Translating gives CASSFREIYEQYF.

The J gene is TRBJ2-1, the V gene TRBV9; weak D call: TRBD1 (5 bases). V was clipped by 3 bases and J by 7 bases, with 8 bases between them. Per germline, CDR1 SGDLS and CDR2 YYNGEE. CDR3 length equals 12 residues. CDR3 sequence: CASSGRVNEQFF. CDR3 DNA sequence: TGTGCCAGCAGCGGCAGGGTGAATGAGCAGTTCTTC.

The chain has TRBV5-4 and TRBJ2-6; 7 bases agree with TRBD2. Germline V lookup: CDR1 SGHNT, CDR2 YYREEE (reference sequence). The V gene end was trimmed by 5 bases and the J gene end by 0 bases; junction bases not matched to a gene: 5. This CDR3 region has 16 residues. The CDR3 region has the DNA TGTGCCAGCAGGGGGGGGTTAATCTCTGGGGCCAACGTCCTGACTTTC. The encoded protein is CASRGGLISGANVLTF. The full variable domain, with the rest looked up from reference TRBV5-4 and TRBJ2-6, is ETGVTQSPTHLIKTRGQQVTLRCSSQSGHNTVSWYQQALGQGPQFIFQYYREEENGRGNFPPRFSGLQFPNYSSELNVNALELDDSALYLCASRGGLISGANVLTFGAGSRLTVL.

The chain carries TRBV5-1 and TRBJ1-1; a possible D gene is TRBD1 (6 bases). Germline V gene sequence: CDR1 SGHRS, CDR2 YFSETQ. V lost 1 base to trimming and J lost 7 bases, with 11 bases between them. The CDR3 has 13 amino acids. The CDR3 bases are TGCGCCAGCAGCTTGAGGGCAGGGGATGAAGCTTTCTTT. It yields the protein CASSLRAGDEAFF. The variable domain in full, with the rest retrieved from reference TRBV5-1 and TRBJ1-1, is KAGVTQTPRYLIKTRGQQVTLSCSPISGHRSVSWYQQTPGQGLQFLFEYFSETQRNKGNFPGRFSGRQFSNSRSEMNVSTLELGDSALYLCASSLRAGDEAFFGQGTRLTVV.

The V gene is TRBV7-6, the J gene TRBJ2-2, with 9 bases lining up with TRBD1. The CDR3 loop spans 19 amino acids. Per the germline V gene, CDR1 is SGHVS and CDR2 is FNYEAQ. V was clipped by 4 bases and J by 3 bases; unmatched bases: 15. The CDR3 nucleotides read TGTGCCAGCAGCTCCGCTCTGGGACAGGGCTGGGTGGACACCGGGGAGCTGTTTTTT. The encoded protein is CASSSALGQGWVDTGELFF.

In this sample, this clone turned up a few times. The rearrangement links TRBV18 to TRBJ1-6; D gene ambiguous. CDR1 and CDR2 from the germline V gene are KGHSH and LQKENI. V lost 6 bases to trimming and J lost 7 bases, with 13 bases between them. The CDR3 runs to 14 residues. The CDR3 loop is CASSQDTGNSPLHF. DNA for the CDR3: TGTGCCAGCTCCCAAGACACGGGGAATTCACCCCTCCACTTT. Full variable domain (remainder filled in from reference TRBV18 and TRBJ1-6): NAGVMQNPRHLVRRRGQEARLRCSPMKGHSHVYWYRQLPEEGLKFMVYLQKENIIDESGMPKERFSAEFPKEGPSILRIQQVVRGDSAAYFCASSQDTGNSPLHFGNGTRLTVT.

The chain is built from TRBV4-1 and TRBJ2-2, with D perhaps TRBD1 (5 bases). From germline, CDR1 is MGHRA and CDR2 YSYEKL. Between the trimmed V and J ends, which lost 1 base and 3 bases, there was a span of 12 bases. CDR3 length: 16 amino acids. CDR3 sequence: CASSQVRKGDTGELFF. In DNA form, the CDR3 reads TGCGCCAGCAGCCAAGTTCGAAAAGGGGACACCGGGGAGCTGTTTTTT.

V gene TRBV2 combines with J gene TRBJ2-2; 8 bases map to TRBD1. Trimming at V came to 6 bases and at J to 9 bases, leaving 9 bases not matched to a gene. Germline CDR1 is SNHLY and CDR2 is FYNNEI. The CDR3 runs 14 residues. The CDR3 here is CASRSGQVLRELFF. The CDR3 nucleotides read TGTGCCAGCAGATCGGGACAGGTATTGAGGGAGCTGTTTTTT. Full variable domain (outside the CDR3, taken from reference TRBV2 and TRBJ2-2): EPEVTQTPSHQVTQMGQEVILRCVPISNHLYFYWYRQILGQKVEFLVSFYNNEISEKSEIFDDQFSVERPDGSNFTLKIRSTKLEDSAMYFCASRSGQVLRELFFGEGSRLTVL.

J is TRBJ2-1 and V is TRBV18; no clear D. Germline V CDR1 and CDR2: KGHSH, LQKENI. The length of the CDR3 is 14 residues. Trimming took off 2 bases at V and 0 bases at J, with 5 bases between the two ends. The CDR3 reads CASSPVASYNEQFF. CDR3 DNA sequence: TGTGCCAGCTCACCAGTGGCCTCCTACAATGAGCAGTTCTTC.

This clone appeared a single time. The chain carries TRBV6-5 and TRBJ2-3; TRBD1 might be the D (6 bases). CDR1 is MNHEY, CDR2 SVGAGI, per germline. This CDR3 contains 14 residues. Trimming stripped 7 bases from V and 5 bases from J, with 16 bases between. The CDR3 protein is CASTDQGWIDTQYF. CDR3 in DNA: TGTGCCAGCACCGACCAGGGGTGGATAGATACGCAGTATTTT.

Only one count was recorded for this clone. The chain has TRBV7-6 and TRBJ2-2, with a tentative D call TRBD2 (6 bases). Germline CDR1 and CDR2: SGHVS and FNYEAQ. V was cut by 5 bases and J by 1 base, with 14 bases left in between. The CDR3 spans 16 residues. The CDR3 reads CASSLRGMGNTGELFF. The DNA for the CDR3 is TGTGCCAGCAGCCTACGGGGGATGGGGAACACCGGGGAGCTGTTTTTT.

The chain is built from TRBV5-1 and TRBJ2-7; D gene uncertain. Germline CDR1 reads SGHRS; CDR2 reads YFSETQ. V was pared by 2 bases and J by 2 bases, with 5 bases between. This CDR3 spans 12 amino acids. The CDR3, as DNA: TGCGCCAGCAGCTTAGCCCCCTACGAGCAGTACTTC. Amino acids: CASSLAPYEQYF. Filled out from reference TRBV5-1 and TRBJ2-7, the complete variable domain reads KAGVTQTPRYLIKTRGQQVTLSCSPISGHRSVSWYQQTPGQGLQFLFEYFSETQRNKGNFPGRFSGRQFSNSRSEMNVSTLELGDSALYLCASSLAPYEQYFGPGTRLTVT.

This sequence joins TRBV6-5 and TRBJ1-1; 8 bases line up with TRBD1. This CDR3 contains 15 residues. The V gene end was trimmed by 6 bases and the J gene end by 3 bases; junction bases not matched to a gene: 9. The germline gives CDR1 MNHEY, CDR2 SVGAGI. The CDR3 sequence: CASRPDRGQYTEAFF. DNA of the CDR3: TGTGCCAGCAGACCCGACAGGGGACAATACACTGAAGCTTTCTTT.

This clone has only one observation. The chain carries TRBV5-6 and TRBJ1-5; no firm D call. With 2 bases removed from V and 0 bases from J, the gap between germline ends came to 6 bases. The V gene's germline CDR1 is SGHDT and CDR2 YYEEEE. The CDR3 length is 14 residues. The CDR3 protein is CASSLSGSNQPQHF. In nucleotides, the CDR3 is TGTGCCAGCAGCTTAAGCGGTAGCAATCAGCCCCAGCATTTT. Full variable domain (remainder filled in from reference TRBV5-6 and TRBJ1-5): DAGVTQSPTHLIKTRGQQVTLRCSPKSGHDTVSWYQQALGQGPQFIFQYYEEEERQRGNFPDRFSGHQFPNYSSELNVNALLLGDSALYLCASSLSGSNQPQHFGDGTRLSIL.

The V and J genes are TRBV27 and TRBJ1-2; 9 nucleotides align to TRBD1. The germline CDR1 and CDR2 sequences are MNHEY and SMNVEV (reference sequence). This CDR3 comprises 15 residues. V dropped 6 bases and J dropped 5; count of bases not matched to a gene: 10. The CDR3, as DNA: TGTGCCAGCAGCCCCACAGGGGGCGTAATGTATGGCTACACCTTC. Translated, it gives CASSPTGGVMYGYTF.

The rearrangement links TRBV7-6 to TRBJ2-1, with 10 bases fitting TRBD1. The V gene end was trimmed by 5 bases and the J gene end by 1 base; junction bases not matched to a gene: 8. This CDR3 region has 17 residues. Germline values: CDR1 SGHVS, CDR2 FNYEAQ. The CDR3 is CASSSIPGQGSYNEQFF. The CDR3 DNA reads TGTGCCAGCAGCAGCATACCGGGACAGGGGTCCTACAATGAGCAGTTCTTC.

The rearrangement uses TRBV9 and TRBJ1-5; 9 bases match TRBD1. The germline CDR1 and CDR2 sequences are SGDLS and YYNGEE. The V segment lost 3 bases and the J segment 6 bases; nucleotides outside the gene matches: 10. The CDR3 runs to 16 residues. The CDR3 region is CASSAGQGSQGQPQHF. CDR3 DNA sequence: TGTGCCAGCAGCGCGGGACAGGGTAGTCAGGGTCAGCCCCAGCATTTT.

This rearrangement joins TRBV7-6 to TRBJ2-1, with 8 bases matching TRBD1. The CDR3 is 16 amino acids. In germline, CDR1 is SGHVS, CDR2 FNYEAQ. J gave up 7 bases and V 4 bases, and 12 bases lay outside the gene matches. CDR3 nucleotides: TGTGCCAGCAGCTACCTAGGACAGGGACCGGGTAATGAGCAGTTCTTC. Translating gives CASSYLGQGPGNEQFF. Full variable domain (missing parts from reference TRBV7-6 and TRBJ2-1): GAGVSQSPRYKVTKRGQDVALRCDPISGHVSLYWYRQALGQGPEFLTYFNYEAQQDKSGLPNDRFSAERPEGSISTLTIQRTEQRDSAMYRCASSYLGQGPGNEQFFGPGTRLTVL.

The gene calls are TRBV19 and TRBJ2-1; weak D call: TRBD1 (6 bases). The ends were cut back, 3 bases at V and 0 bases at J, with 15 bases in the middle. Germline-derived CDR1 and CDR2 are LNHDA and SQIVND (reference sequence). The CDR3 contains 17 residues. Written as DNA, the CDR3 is TGTGCCAGTAGTATTCGCGGCAGGGGCTTCTCCTACAATGAGCAGTTCTTC. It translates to CASSIRGRGFSYNEQFF.

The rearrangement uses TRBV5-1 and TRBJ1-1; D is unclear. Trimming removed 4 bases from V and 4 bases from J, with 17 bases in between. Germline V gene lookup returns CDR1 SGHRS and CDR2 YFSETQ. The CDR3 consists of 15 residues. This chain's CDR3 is CASSPPGGEGTEAFF. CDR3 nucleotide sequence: TGCGCCAGCAGCCCCCCGGGAGGTGAGGGCACTGAAGCTTTCTTT.

Here the CDR3 reads CASSLDDTRYEQYF. The CDR3 coding sequence is TGTGCCAGCAGCTTAGATGACACTAGATACGAGCAGTACTTC. The J gene is TRBJ2-7, the V gene TRBV7-9; tentatively, D is TRBD2 (5 bases). V dropped 1 base and J dropped 4 bases, with 11 bases sitting between them. Germline CDR1 reads SEHNR; CDR2 reads FQNEAQ (reference sequence). This CDR3 region has 14 residues.

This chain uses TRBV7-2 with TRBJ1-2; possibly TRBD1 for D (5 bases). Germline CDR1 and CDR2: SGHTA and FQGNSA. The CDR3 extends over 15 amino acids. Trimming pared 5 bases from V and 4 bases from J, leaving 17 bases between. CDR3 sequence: CASSEDRARFYGYTF. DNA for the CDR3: TGTGCCAGCAGCGAAGACAGAGCCCGCTTCTATGGCTACACCTTC. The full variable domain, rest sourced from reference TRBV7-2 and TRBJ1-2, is GAGVSQSPSNKVTEKGKDVELRCDPISGHTALYWYRQSLGQGLEFLIYFQGNSAPDKSGLPSDRFSAERTGGSVSTLTIQRTQQEDSAVYLCASSEDRARFYGYTFGSGTRLTVV.

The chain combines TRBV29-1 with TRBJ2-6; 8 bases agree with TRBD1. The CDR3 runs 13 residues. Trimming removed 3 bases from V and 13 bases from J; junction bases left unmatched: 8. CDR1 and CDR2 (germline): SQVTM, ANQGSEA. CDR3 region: CSVDDRGPGVLTF. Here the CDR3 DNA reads TGCAGCGTTGATGACAGGGGCCCAGGGGTCCTGACTTTC. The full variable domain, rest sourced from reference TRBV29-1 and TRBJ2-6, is SAVISQKPSRDICQRGTSLTIQCQVDSQVTMMFWYRQQPGQSLTLIATANQGSEATYESGFVIDKFPISRPNLTFSTLTVSNMSPEDSSIYLCSVDDRGPGVLTFGAGSRLTVL.

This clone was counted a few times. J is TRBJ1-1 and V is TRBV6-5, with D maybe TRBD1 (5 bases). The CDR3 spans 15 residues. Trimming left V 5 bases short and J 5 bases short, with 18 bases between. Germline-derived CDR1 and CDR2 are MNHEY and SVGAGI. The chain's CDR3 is CASSPTVTFGTEAFF. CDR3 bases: TGTGCCAGCAGTCCGACAGTTACCTTTGGGACTGAAGCTTTCTTT.

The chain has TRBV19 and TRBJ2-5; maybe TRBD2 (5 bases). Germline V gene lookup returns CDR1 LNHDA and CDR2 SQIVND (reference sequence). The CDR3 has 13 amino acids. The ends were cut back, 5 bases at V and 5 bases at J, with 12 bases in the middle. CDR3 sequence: CASSSGVRETQYF. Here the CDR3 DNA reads TGTGCCAGTAGTTCCGGGGTGCGGGAGACCCAGTACTTC. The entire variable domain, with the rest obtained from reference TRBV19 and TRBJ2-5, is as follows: DGGITQSPKYLFRKEGQNVTLSCEQNLNHDAMYWYRQDPGQGLRLIYYSQIVNDFQKGDIAEGYSVSREKKESFPLTVTSAQKNPTAFYLCASSSGVRETQYFGPGTRLLVL.